The next 28 T cell receptor beta chains were all read from a single sample in a study of T-cell reconstitution after alpha-beta-depleted transplantation in children (dated by TCRdb to the mid-2010s). Receptor libraries were prepared by PCR. Instrument used: Illumina HiSeq 2500. TCR libraries were prepared with molecular barcoding, using unique molecular identifiers to normalize TCRbeta repertoire quantification. Starting from the raw public reads, TCRdb applied fastp trimming at Q25, assembled clones with MiXCR and retained in-frame beta chains. Rows with a matching CDR3 protein are joined into one entry that keeps the most common DNA and genes. The sample profile shows hundreds of thousands of distinct CDR3 sequences; approximately 12% of them were found once. 2.2% of the sample is in the top ten clones. The treatment or condition label for this specimen denotes: allogeneic hematopoietic cell transplantation with graft depleted of TCRalphabeta T cells and CD19 B cells.

This specimen was PBMCs, mostly from graft donor cells, taken 360 days after TCRalphabeta/CD19-depleted stem cell transplant. The source of these receptors is a male patient younger than 18 who had a stem cell transplant for acute myeloid leukemia, so the T cells may come from the graft donor.

This clonotype appeared a few times. This chain joins TRBV9 and TRBJ2-7, with TRBD2 matching 12 bases. The CDR3 spans 14 residues. With 6 bases clipped from V and 7 bases from J, the junction kept 8 bases outside the gene matches. Germline loops: CDR1 SGDLS, CDR2 YYNGEE. The CDR3 DNA is TGTGCCAGCACCCGACTAGCGGGAGCCGGGGAGCAGTACTTC. Protein: CASTRLAGAGEQYF.

The table lists this clonotype with a few counts. The V and J genes are TRBV9 and TRBJ2-2, with D perhaps TRBD1 or TRBD2 (5 bases each). Germline loops: CDR1 SGDLS, CDR2 YYNGEE. The length of the CDR3 is 15 residues. V lost 0 bases and J 4 bases, leaving 10 bases between the germline ends. The CDR3 spells CASSVAGATTGELFF. In DNA form, the CDR3 reads TGTGCCAGCAGCGTAGCCGGGGCCACCACCGGGGAGCTGTTTTTT.

This clonotype came up a few times. The V gene is TRBV28, the J gene TRBJ2-7; 11 bases agree with TRBD2. The CDR3 covers 15 residues. J was trimmed by 7 bases and V by 3 bases; bases with no gene match: 8. Germline CDR1 and CDR2: MDHEN and SYDVKM. CDR3 in DNA: TGTGCCAGCAGTTTCGGGACTAGCGGAGTGAGGGAGCAGTACTTC. It encodes CASSFGTSGVREQYF.

In this sample, this clonotype turned up a few times. The chain has TRBV28 and TRBJ2-4; D remains unclear. CDR1 and CDR2 (germline): MDHEN, SYDVKM. The CDR3 contains 15 residues. V was cut by 3 bases and J by 0 bases, with 9 bases left in between. CDR3 residues: CASSFLPVAKNIQYF. CDR3 nucleotides: TGTGCCAGCAGTTTTCTGCCCGTAGCCAAAAACATTCAGTACTTC.

This sequence joins TRBV28 and TRBJ2-3, with TRBD2 matching 7 bases. The CDR3 contains 14 residues. Per the germline V gene, CDR1 is MDHEN and CDR2 is SYDVKM. Trimming removed 8 bases from V and 6 bases from J; junction bases left unmatched: 11. The CDR3: CASRDGGRTDTQYF. The CDR3 nucleotides are TGTGCCAGCCGAGATGGCGGGAGAACGGATACGCAGTATTTT.

The chain is built from TRBV10-3 and TRBJ2-3; 9 positions agree with TRBD2. After removal of 3 bases from V and 0 bases from J, the junction contained 4 bases not matched to a gene. The CDR3 consists of 16 residues. Germline V gene lookup returns CDR1 ENHRY and CDR2 SYGVKD. CDR3 sequence reads: CAISEGTSRSTDTQYF. CDR3 nucleotides: TGTGCCATCAGTGAAGGGACTAGCAGGAGCACAGATACGCAGTATTTT.

This CDR3 is CASSKEVDWREQFF. In nucleotides, the CDR3 is TGTGCCAGCTCCAAAGAGGTTGATTGGCGCGAGCAGTTCTTC. V gene TRBV7-4 combines with J gene TRBJ2-1; the D is unclear. Germline V CDR1 and CDR2: SGHVT, SQSDAQ. The CDR3 is 14 amino acids. The germline V and J ends were trimmed by 8 bases and 10 bases, with 21 bases remaining between them.

This clonotype was detected only a few times. The chain combines TRBV20-1 with TRBJ2-7; 7 bases fit TRBD1. V lost 2 bases and J lost 1; bases outside the gene matches: 11. Germline assignment: CDR1 DFQATT and CDR2 SNEGSKA (reference sequence). The CDR3 loop spans 16 amino acids. Here the CDR3 DNA reads TGCAGTGCTAGACCCCCTGGGACAGTTTTTTCCTACGAGCAGTACTTC. This translates into CSARPPGTVFSYEQYF.

The V and J genes are TRBV18 and TRBJ1-5; D perhaps matches TRBD1 (6 bases). This CDR3 is 15 amino acids long. The germline V gene has CDR1 KGHSH and CDR2 LQKENI. Trimming took off 3 bases at V and 2 bases at J, with 11 bases between the two ends. CDR3 nucleotides: TGTGCCAGCTCACCTCGGGGGGGCGGCAATCAGCCCCAGCATTTT. Its translation is CASSPRGGGNQPQHF.

This chain joins TRBV9 and TRBJ2-7; 7 bases line up with TRBD2. V dropped 0 bases and J dropped 0; count of bases not matched to a gene: 3. CDR1 SGDLS and CDR2 YYNGEE come from the germline V gene. The CDR3 length is 15 residues. DNA of the CDR3: TGTGCCAGCAGCGTAGAAGCGGGGAGCTCCTACGAGCAGTACTTC. Translation gives CASSVEAGSSYEQYF.

This clonotype was recorded at least ten times. This chain joins TRBV7-9 and TRBJ2-3; 7 nucleotides align to TRBD2. The junction had 6 bases not matched to a gene; V was cut back by 4 bases and J by 2 bases. CDR1 is SEHNR and CDR2 is FQNEAQ in the germline V gene (reference sequence). This CDR3 is built from 15 residues. In DNA, the CDR3 is TGTGCCAGCAGCTCGGCTAGCGGCCACACAGATACGCAGTATTTT. Its protein product is CASSSASGHTDTQYF.

At least ten counts were recorded for this clonotype. The chain links TRBV28 to TRBJ2-3, with D possibly matching TRBD1 (6 bases). The CDR3 is made up of 15 amino acids. Germline lookup yields CDR1 MDHEN and CDR2 SYDVKM. The V end was cut by 3 bases, the J end by 1 base, with 11 bases between. The CDR3, as DNA: TGTGCCAGCAGTTTCCCGGGACACCGCACAGATACGCAGTATTTT. It translates to CASSFPGHRTDTQYF.

This chain joins TRBV12-5 and TRBJ2-1; 8 bases are shared with TRBD2. Trimming at V came to 6 bases and at J to 2 bases, leaving 6 bases not matched to a gene. Germline assignment: CDR1 LGHNT and CDR2 FRNRAP. The CDR3 totals 15 residues. CDR3 nucleotides: TGTGCTAGTGGCCAAAGCGGGAGAGCCTACAATGAGCAGTTCTTC. Amino acids: CASGQSGRAYNEQFF.

This clonotype was recorded many times. The V gene is TRBV27, the J gene TRBJ2-7, with D perhaps TRBD2 (5 bases). The CDR3 spans 15 residues. Between the trimmed V and J ends, which lost 2 bases and 0 bases, there was a span of 11 bases. The germline V gene has CDR1 MNHEY and CDR2 SMNVEV (reference sequence). The CDR3 coding sequence is TGTGCCAGCAGTTTAACGCTAGCCGCCTCCTACGAGCAGTACTTC. As protein: CASSLTLAASYEQYF.

This clonotype has more than one count but fewer than ten. The chain links TRBV20-1 to TRBJ2-2, with D possibly matching TRBD1 (5 bases). This CDR3 has 15 amino acids. Germline V gene data show CDR1 as DFQATT and CDR2 as SNEGSKA (reference sequence). With 0 bases removed from V and 6 bases from J, the gap between germline ends came to 14 bases. CDR3 residues: CSARDPGMKAGELFF. CDR3 DNA sequence: TGCAGTGCTAGAGACCCAGGGATGAAGGCCGGGGAGCTGTTTTTT.

This clonotype was picked up many times. This chain links TRBV5-1 with TRBJ1-1; tentatively, D is TRBD1 (5 bases). V lost 0 bases to trimming and J lost 5 bases, with 14 bases between them. The CDR3 has 15 residues. CDR1 and CDR2 from the germline V gene are SGHRS and YFSETQ. In nucleotides, the CDR3 is TGCGCCAGCAGCTTGGATCAGGGTCGAAGAACTGAAGCTTTCTTT. Translated, it gives CASSLDQGRRTEAFF. The full variable domain, in which reference TRBV5-1 and TRBJ1-1 provide the parts outside the CDR3, is KAGVTQTPRYLIKTRGQQVTLSCSPISGHRSVSWYQQTPGQGLQFLFEYFSETQRNKGNFPGRFSGRQFSNSRSEMNVSTLELGDSALYLCASSLDQGRRTEAFFGQGTRLTVV.

This clonotype has only a few counts. The rearrangement uses TRBV3-1 and TRBJ2-2; D perhaps matches TRBD1 (6 bases). Per germline, CDR1 LGHDT and CDR2 YNNKEL (reference sequence). This CDR3 has 15 amino acids. V lost 7 bases to trimming and J lost 1 base, with 13 bases between them. CDR3 sequence reads: CASTGVGVNTGELFF. CDR3 DNA sequence: TGTGCCAGCACAGGGGTCGGGGTGAACACCGGGGAGCTGTTTTTT.

This clonotype occurred many times. The junction shows a germline mismatch at one end, possibly a read error. The CDR3 region is CASRLAGGNFLF. The CDR3 bases are TGTGCCAGCCGTCTAGCGGGAGGCAATTTTCTCTTC. V is TRBV28 and J is TRBJ2-1; TRBD2 matches 11 bases. The germline gives CDR1 MDHEN, CDR2 SYDVKM. This CDR3 comprises 12 residues.

The chain couples TRBV11-1 to TRBJ2-7; D remains ambiguous. The CDR3 is 14 amino acids. The germline V and J ends were trimmed by 1 base and 9 bases, with 16 bases remaining between them. Germline loops: CDR1 SGHAT, CDR2 FQDESV (reference sequence). CDR3 in DNA: TGTGCCAGCAGCTTAGTCAGCGTACCGACCGTGCAGTACTTC. Residues: CASSLVSVPTVQYF.

V is TRBV7-3 and J is TRBJ2-2; D possibly corresponds to TRBD2 (7 bases). The V gene's germline CDR1 is SGHTA and CDR2 FQGTGA. The V and J ends lost 6 bases and 7 bases respectively, with 15 bases between them. This CDR3 has 14 residues. The CDR3 loop is CASRPGGVSGELFF. CDR3 in DNA: TGTGCCAGCAGACCGGGGGGCGTAAGCGGGGAGCTGTTTTTT.

This clonotype was seen ten or more times. The chain uses TRBV20-1 and TRBJ2-1; D tentatively reads TRBD1 or TRBD2 (5 bases each). Germline V lookup: CDR1 DFQATT, CDR2 SNEGSKA (reference sequence). V dropped 6 bases and J dropped 4 bases, with 19 bases sitting between them. CDR3 length: 15 residues. Here the CDR3 reads CSATKARGSYNEQFF. DNA of the CDR3: TGCAGTGCCACCAAAGCGAGGGGATCTTACAATGAGCAGTTCTTC.

Only a few counts were recorded for this clonotype. The V call is TRBV20-1, the J call TRBJ2-1; 7 nucleotides agree with TRBD2. J was trimmed by 7 bases and V by 2 bases; bases with no gene match: 14. This CDR3 spans 16 amino acids. The germline V gene encodes CDR1 DFQATT and CDR2 SNEGSKA (reference sequence). CDR3 in amino acids: CSARLRTPRGLNEQFF. The CDR3, as DNA: TGCAGTGCTAGACTAAGGACTCCGCGGGGGTTAAATGAGCAGTTCTTC.

This chain joins TRBV20-1 and TRBJ2-1; 7 bases map to TRBD1. The CDR3 loop spans 16 amino acids. Germline trimming cut 3 bases from V and 7 bases from J; bases unmatched to any gene: 15. Germline CDR1 DFQATT, CDR2 SNEGSKA (reference sequence). As DNA, the CDR3 is TGCAGTGCTAGTAGCGCAAACCTGGGACAGACGAATGAGCAGTTCTTC. This encodes CSASSANLGQTNEQFF.

Only a few counts were recorded for this clonotype. The chain has TRBV5-1 and TRBJ2-5; no reliable D call. The germline V gene has CDR1 SGHRS and CDR2 YFSETQ. CDR3 length: 15 amino acids. V lost 0 bases and J lost 2, with 11 bases in between. The CDR3 DNA follows: TGCGCCAGCAGCTTGGCCGAAGCAGCTCAAGAGACCCAGTACTTC. Its translation: CASSLAEAAQETQYF.

Ten or more counts support this clonotype. The CDR3 bases are TGTGCCAGCAGTGAATTCGGGGATAGCGGGAGAGGTGAGCAGTACTTC. Protein product: CASSEFGDSGRGEQYF. V and J are TRBV25-1 and TRBJ2-7, with 9 bases matching TRBD2. CDR3 length: 16 residues. V dropped 1 base and J dropped 7; count of bases not matched to a gene: 11. Germline V lookup: CDR1 MGHDK, CDR2 SYGVNS.

This clonotype showed up many times. J is TRBJ2-1 and V is TRBV7-9; 7 nucleotides align to TRBD2. The length of the CDR3 is 13 residues. J gave up 8 bases and V 3 bases, and 4 bases lay outside the gene matches. Germline values: CDR1 SEHNR, CDR2 FQNEAQ (reference sequence). The CDR3 DNA reads TGTGCCAGCAGCTTCCCGACTAGCTATGAGCAGTTCTTC. Translated: CASSFPTSYEQFF.

The V call is TRBV20-1, the J call TRBJ2-1; D remains unclear. This CDR3 is built from 18 residues. Trimming stripped 2 bases from V and 2 bases from J, with 22 bases between. The germline CDR1 and CDR2 sequences are DFQATT and SNEGSKA (reference sequence). The CDR3 sequence: CSARPTVWRRTAYNEQFF. In DNA, the CDR3 is TGCAGTGCTAGACCAACAGTGTGGCGCAGGACCGCCTACAATGAGCAGTTCTTC.

This chain links TRBV20-1 with TRBJ1-6; no firm D call. The CDR3 contains 15 residues. The ends were cut back, 4 bases at V and 2 bases at J, with 12 bases in the middle. Germline CDR1 DFQATT, CDR2 SNEGSKA (reference sequence). The CDR3 DNA follows: TGCAGTGCTACCTCTTCTGCGCCCTATAATTCACCCCTCCACTTT. Amino acid sequence: CSATSSAPYNSPLHF.